What follows are 32 T cell receptor beta chains derived from one specimen sequenced in a study of blood T cells in healthy people across ages. With a J-beta primer mix and a sample-barcoded 5' primer, a second PCR ran about 6 to 11 cycles. In TCRdb, the 5' RACE reads were re-called with MiXCR into one record per CDR3 protein. The sample lists around 1.1 million distinct CDR3 sequences; more than 30% were seen once. Input material: blood. These TCRs come from a young man in good health.

This sequence joins TRBV6-1 and TRBJ1-5; D remains unclear. Trimming cost V 3 bases and J 7 bases, with 10 bases left between them. Germline V lookup: CDR1 MNHNS, CDR2 SASEGT. The CDR3 spans 13 residues. CDR3: CASSDGAVQPQHF. Here the CDR3 DNA reads TGTGCCAGCAGTGACGGCGCGGTGCAGCCCCAGCATTTT.

V is TRBV7-2 and J is TRBJ1-2, with D hard to call. This CDR3 comprises 13 residues. V was cut by 4 bases and J by 9 bases, with 15 bases left in between. Germline V gene data show CDR1 as SGHTA and CDR2 as FQGNSA. CDR3 amino acids: CASSSGEENCYTF. For the CDR3, the DNA is TGTGCCAGCAGCTCCGGCGAGGAGAATTGCTACACCTTC.

The chain recombines TRBV4-3 with TRBJ2-7, with a weak D call TRBD1 (6 bases). The ends were cut back, 0 bases at V and 7 bases at J, with 13 bases in the middle. The CDR3 consists of 14 residues. Germline V gene data show CDR1 as LGHNA and CDR2 as YSLEER. The CDR3 DNA follows: TGCGCCAGCAGCCAAGAAAACAGGGCAGGAGAGCAGTACTTC. This translates into CASSQENRAGEQYF.

This sequence joins TRBV4-2 and TRBJ2-5, with 8 bases matching TRBD2. The germline V gene encodes CDR1 LGHNA and CDR2 YNFKEQ. J was trimmed by 5 bases and V by 4 bases; bases with no gene match: 9. There are 15 residues in the CDR3. The CDR3 DNA reads TGTGCCAGCAGCCGCCCCAAGCGGGGGATGGAGACCCAGTACTTC. Amino acid sequence: CASSRPKRGMETQYF.

This clonotype was seen a single time. The rearrangement uses TRBV29-1 and TRBJ2-4, with 13 bases lining up with TRBD2. The closer fit of TRBJ2-7 to the DNA end suggests the J call may be wrong. The CDR3 consists of 16 residues. Germline loops: CDR1 SQVTM, CDR2 ANQGSEA. In nucleotides, the CDR3 is TGCAGCGTTGAAGAACAGGAGACTAGCGGGAGGTACGAGCAGTACTTC. It codes for CSVEEQETSGRYEQYF.

The rearrangement uses TRBV12-3 or TRBV12-4 and TRBJ2-4; D is unclear. There are 14 residues in the CDR3. V dropped 2 bases and J dropped 3 bases, with 8 bases sitting between them. CDR3 protein: CASSLPSVKNIQYF. The CDR3 bases are TGTGCCAGCAGTTTACCGTCAGTCAAAAACATTCAGTACTTC.

This clonotype was seen only a few times. This rearrangement joins TRBV9 to TRBJ1-2; possible D gene TRBD1, 5 bases. CDR3 length: 15 amino acids. Germline-derived CDR1 and CDR2 are SGDLS and YYNGEE. Trimming pared 0 bases from V and 1 base from J, leaving 10 bases between. CDR3 in amino acids: CASSVGEGINYGYTF. CDR3 coding DNA: TGTGCCAGCAGCGTAGGAGAGGGGATTAACTATGGCTACACCTTC. Complete variable domain (other parts from reference TRBV9 and TRBJ1-2): DSGVTQTPKHLITATGQRVTLRCSPRSGDLSVYWYQQSLDQGLQFLIQYYNGEERAKGNILERFSAQQFPDLHSELNLSSLELGDSALYFCASSVGEGINYGYTFGSGTRLTVV.

This clonotype has only a few counts. The chain joins TRBV12-3 or TRBV12-4 to TRBJ2-2, with TRBD1 matching over 7 bases. J gave up 2 bases and V 6 bases, and 6 bases lay outside the gene matches. The CDR3 is 15 amino acids. The CDR3 protein is CASRPTGVNTGELFF. In nucleotides, the CDR3 is TGTGCCAGCAGACCCACAGGGGTTAACACCGGGGAGCTGTTTTTT.

V usage is TRBV4-2 and J usage is TRBJ1-2, with 9 bases that match TRBD1. The CDR3 loop spans 13 amino acids. The V segment lost 2 bases and the J segment 6 bases; nucleotides outside the gene matches: 1. Per the germline V gene, CDR1 is LGHNA and CDR2 is YNFKEQ. The CDR3 loop reads CASSQTGGNGYTF. The CDR3 DNA sequence: TGTGCCAGCAGCCAAACAGGGGGCAATGGCTACACCTTC.

The count of this clonotype is one. The gene calls are TRBV9 and TRBJ1-6; possibly TRBD1 for D (5 bases). V was clipped by 3 bases and J by 9 bases, with 16 bases between them. CDR3 length: 15 residues. Germline values: CDR1 SGDLS, CDR2 YYNGEE. CDR3 DNA sequence: TGTGCCAGCAGCGAGAGACAGTCCTCTGCTTCACCCCTCCACTTT. This gives the protein CASSERQSSASPLHF.

V and J are TRBV7-9 and TRBJ1-4; possible D gene TRBD1, 5 bases. This CDR3 has 15 amino acids. Germline V gene sequence: CDR1 SEHNR, CDR2 FQNEAQ (reference sequence). The V and J ends lost 5 bases and 1 base respectively, with 11 bases between them. The CDR3 nucleotides read TGTGCCAGCAGCGTAGGGGATCTAACTAATGAAAAACTGTTTTTT. Its translation is CASSVGDLTNEKLFF.

Of note for this clonotype: A junction boundary mismatches the germline segment, possibly from a read error. The chain carries TRBV9 and TRBJ2-3; D may be TRBD2 (5 bases). The CDR3 covers 10 residues. Germline-derived CDR1 and CDR2 are SGDLS and YYNGEE. The chain's CDR3 is CAGSGPGLYF. CDR3 coding DNA: TGTGCCGGCAGCGGACCCGGACTGTATTTT. Full variable domain (remainder filled in from reference TRBV9 and TRBJ2-3): DSGVTQTPKHLITATGQRVTLRCSPRSGDLSVYWYQQSLDQGLQFLIQYYNGEERAKGNILERFSAQQFPDLHSELNLSSLELGDSALYFCAGSGPGLYFGPGTRLTVL.

The gene calls are TRBV11-2 and TRBJ2-1; 7 bases are shared with TRBD1. Per the germline V gene, CDR1 is SGHAT and CDR2 is FQNNGV. This CDR3 comprises 15 residues. V shed 0 bases and J 5 bases; nucleotides not matched to a gene: 4. CDR3 DNA: TGTGCCAGCAGCTTAGATCTGGGACAGAACAATGAGCAGTTCTTC. This translates into CASSLDLGQNNEQFF.

The J gene is TRBJ2-3, the V gene TRBV28; D remains ambiguous. Germline V lookup: CDR1 MDHEN, CDR2 SYDVKM. This CDR3 contains 15 residues. V was trimmed by 3 bases and J by 0 bases, leaving 10 bases between them. CDR3: CASSLARRSTDTQYF. The DNA of the CDR3 is TGTGCCAGCAGTTTGGCTCGGAGAAGCACAGATACGCAGTATTTT. The variable domain in full, with the rest retrieved from reference TRBV28 and TRBJ2-3, is DVKVTQSSRYLVKRTGEKVFLECVQDMDHENMFWYRQDPGLGLRLIYFSYDVKMKEKGDIPEGYSVSREKKERFSLILESASTNQTSMYLCASSLARRSTDTQYFGPGTRLTVL.

This clonotype was seen ten or more times. The rearrangement joins TRBV30 to TRBJ1-2; D is perhaps TRBD1 (5 bases). Per the germline V gene, CDR1 is GTSNPN and CDR2 is SVGIG (reference sequence). The CDR3 is 8 amino acids. V shed 8 bases and J shed 8 bases, with 6 bases lying between them. The CDR3 DNA reads as TGTGCCCAGGGCGGCTACACCTTC. This encodes CAQGGYTF. The full variable domain, in which reference TRBV30 and TRBJ1-2 provide the parts outside the CDR3, is SQTIHQWPATLVQPVGSPLSLECTVEGTSNPNLYWYRQAAGRGLQLLFYSVGIGQISSEVPQNLSASRPQDRQFILSSKKLLLSDSGFYLCAQGGYTFGSGTRLTVV.

The rearrangement joins TRBV9 to TRBJ2-1; 10 positions agree with TRBD2. Looked up from germline, CDR1 is SGDLS and CDR2 is YYNGEE. V trimming: 1 base; J trimming: 0 bases; junction bases outside the gene matches: 4. The CDR3 is 17 residues long. The chain's CDR3 is CASSVSSGGSSYNEQFF. For the CDR3, the DNA is TGTGCCAGCAGCGTATCTAGCGGGGGAAGCTCCTACAATGAGCAGTTCTTC.

The chain uses TRBV29-1 and TRBJ1-2, with D perhaps TRBD1 (5 bases). Trimming cost V 4 bases and J 6 bases, with 15 bases left between them. The CDR3 is made up of 13 amino acids. CDR1 is SQVTM, CDR2 ANQGSEA, per germline. The CDR3 is CSVGGVGSDGYTF. CDR3 nucleotide sequence: TGCAGCGTTGGGGGGGTTGGGAGTGATGGCTACACCTTC.

The rearrangement joins TRBV4-3 to TRBJ2-7; D is unclear. CDR3 length: 15 amino acids. In germline, CDR1 is LGHNA, CDR2 YSLEER. V lost 4 bases and J 0 bases, leaving 13 bases between the germline ends. CDR3 sequence (DNA): TGCGCCAGCAGCCGATGGTATGGAAGCTCCTACGAGCAGTACTTC. Its protein is CASSRWYGSSYEQYF.

This clonotype was observed a few times. The rearrangement joins TRBV10-3 to TRBJ2-3; TRBD2 agrees at 7 bases. V dropped 0 bases and J dropped 2; count of bases not matched to a gene: 2. Germline V gene lookup returns CDR1 ENHRY and CDR2 SYGVKD. The CDR3 is 15 amino acids. The DNA of the CDR3 is TGTGCCATCAGTGAGTCGGGAGGGACCACAGATACGCAGTATTTT. It translates to CAISESGGTTDTQYF.

This clonotype was observed a few times. The genes are TRBV12-3 or TRBV12-4 and TRBJ1-4; 9 positions match TRBD1. The CDR3 is 14 residues long. Trimming cost V 3 bases and J 5 bases; bases outside gene matches: 1. Here the CDR3 reads CASSFGQGNEKLFF. CDR3 sequence (DNA): TGTGCCAGCAGTTTCGGACAGGGGAATGAAAAACTGTTTTTT.

This rearrangement joins TRBV20-1 to TRBJ1-2; no reliable D call. Germline V gives CDR1 DFQATT, CDR2 SNEGSKA (reference sequence). The CDR3 length is 14 residues. Trimming shortened V by 0 bases and J by 5 bases, and 13 bases separated the two germline ends. CDR3 DNA sequence: TGCAGTGCTAGAGAAGGAGAGGAAAGATATGGCTACACCTTC. Its protein product is CSAREGEERYGYTF.

This chain connects TRBV3-1 to TRBJ2-2; 8 bases are a match to TRBD1. Germline CDR1 reads LGHDT; CDR2 reads YNNKEL (reference sequence). This CDR3 region has 15 residues. Trimming at V came to 0 bases and at J to 11 bases, leaving 8 bases not matched to a gene. This chain's CDR3 is CASSQDRTGLGELFF. The CDR3 region has the DNA TGTGCCAGCAGCCAAGATCGGACAGGGTTAGGAGAGCTGTTTTTT.

This clonotype has ten or more counts. The chain links TRBV6-5 to TRBJ1-2; TRBD1 might be the D (5 bases). The germline V and J ends were trimmed by 0 bases and 4 bases, with 9 bases remaining between them. The germline V gene encodes CDR1 MNHEY and CDR2 SVGAGI. This CDR3 is built from 14 residues. CDR3 DNA: TGTGCCAGCAGTTACTCGACAGCCAGCTATGGCTACACCTTC. It codes for CASSYSTASYGYTF.

In this sample, this clonotype turned up a few times. The chain links TRBV29-1 to TRBJ1-4; D may be TRBD1 (5 bases). CDR1 is SQVTM and CDR2 is ANQGSEA in the germline V gene. Trimming took 6 bases from V and 4 from J, leaving 15 bases between them. This CDR3 is 14 amino acids long. The chain's CDR3 is CSVPSTDYNEKLFF. The CDR3 DNA reads TGCAGCGTCCCCTCGACAGACTATAATGAAAAACTGTTTTTT.

The chain couples TRBV6-2 or TRBV6-3 to TRBJ2-5, with 9 positions matching TRBD1. The CDR3 extends over 15 amino acids. Germline CDR1 reads MNHEY; CDR2 reads SVGEGT. Trimming at V came to 4 bases and at J to 4 bases, leaving 7 bases not matched to a gene. This CDR3 is CASSLTGQGTETQYF. CDR3 coding DNA: TGTGCCAGCAGTTTAACTGGACAGGGGACAGAGACCCAGTACTTC.

This clonotype was counted between two and nine times. The chain is built from TRBV28 and TRBJ2-2; TRBD2 matches at 7 bases. The trim removed 2 bases at V and 4 bases at J, leaving 7 bases unmatched. The CDR3 loop spans 16 amino acids. The V gene's germline CDR1 is MDHEN and CDR2 SYDVKM. The CDR3 DNA sequence: TGTGCCAGCAGTTTAACCCAGGGCGGGGGCACCGGGGAGCTGTTTTTT. Residues: CASSLTQGGGTGELFF. Combining the CDR3 with reference TRBV28 and TRBJ2-2 gives the whole variable domain DVKVTQSSRYLVKRTGEKVFLECVQDMDHENMFWYRQDPGLGLRLIYFSYDVKMKEKGDIPEGYSVSREKKERFSLILESASTNQTSMYLCASSLTQGGGTGELFFGEGSRLTVL.

This clonotype was observed a handful of times. This chain uses TRBV6-6 with TRBJ2-5, with TRBD1 identical over 8 bases. The J call is in doubt because the DNA end fits TRBJ2-7 better. This CDR3 is built from 15 residues. The germline V gene encodes CDR1 MNHNY and CDR2 SVGAGI (reference sequence). CDR3 amino acids: CASSYVTGEGDEQYF. The CDR3 nucleotides read TGTGCCAGCAGTTACGTGACAGGGGAAGGTGACGAGCAGTACTTC.

Of note for this clonotype: At one end, the junction sequence differs from germline, possibly due to a read error. The chain combines TRBV18 with TRBJ1-2; 10 nucleotides align to TRBD1. The CDR3 is 20 residues long. The germline V gene has CDR1 KGHSH and CDR2 LQKENI. The CDR3 spells CAGSPLLSGTGAQSNYGYTF. CDR3 in DNA: TGTGCCGGCTCACCACTTTTATCCGGGACAGGGGCGCAGAGTAACTATGGCTACACCTTC.

The chain has TRBV7-9 and TRBJ2-1; D not resolved. This CDR3 is built from 14 residues. Trimming removed 5 bases at V and 4 bases at J, with 12 bases between. Germline CDR1 is SEHNR and CDR2 is FQNEAQ (reference sequence). CDR3: CASSPTLGYNEQFF. In DNA form, the CDR3 reads TGTGCCAGCAGCCCAACCCTAGGTTACAATGAGCAGTTCTTC.

The gene calls are TRBV27 and TRBJ2-6; tentatively, D is TRBD2 (5 bases). Trimming pared 3 bases from V and 2 bases from J, leaving 11 bases between. Germline loops: CDR1 MNHEY, CDR2 SMNVEV (reference sequence). This CDR3 has 16 residues. CDR3 region: CASSLRVGTGANVLTF. CDR3 DNA: TGTGCCAGCAGTTTGCGGGTGGGTACTGGGGCCAACGTCCTGACTTTC.

This clonotype has a count of ten or more. The chain joins TRBV12-3 or TRBV12-4 to TRBJ2-7; possibly TRBD1 for D (6 bases). The CDR3 loop spans 13 amino acids. V was shortened by 3 bases and J by 4 bases, with 10 bases between the two germline ends. CDR3 residues: CASSLGHQYEQYF. Written as DNA, the CDR3 is TGTGCCAGCAGTTTGGGACACCAGTACGAGCAGTACTTC.

The V and J genes are TRBV10-3 and TRBJ1-1; 7 bases are a match to TRBD1. From germline, CDR1 is ENHRY and CDR2 SYGVKD. The CDR3 is 14 residues long. V lost 6 bases, J lost 3 bases, and 7 bases stayed unmatched. The CDR3, as DNA: TGTGCCATCAGGGGCAGGGGGACGGACACTGAAGCTTTCTTT. It is translated as CAIRGRGTDTEAFF.